The sequence of this T cell receptor (beta chain) was determined in a study of blood T cell repertoires in COVID-19 (dated by TCRdb to the early 2020s). Study-wide context: Samples covering the acute and convalescent phases of COVID-19 were provided by collaborators in the United States, Italy and Spain. The material from the prospective study consisted of cDNA or gDNA derived from T cells, B-cell-depleted T cells, or PBMCs. Subjects who had been exposed to COVID-19, were actively infected with it, or had recovered from it provided the deeply sampled blood TCRbeta repertoires that made up the dataset. The repertoires were released in a freely available public database meant as a resource for research on the immune response to SARS-CoV-2. The samples were drawn from two sources: the first 160 participants of the ongoing ImmuneRACE study, and 1,200 or so subjects contributed by 6 global collaborators. Sample metadata almost always included a de-identified subject ID, COVID-19 status, age in years and sex. Where available, HLA class I and class II types were obtained from metadata supplied by the sample provider rather than from assay-based typing.

As regards this clone: The antigen it recognizes is unknown. Base qualities are not at hand, and no much larger clone is one base apart.

On the study overall, not on this receptor specifically: The quantity of clinical and demographic metadata differed by source and by participant and was supplied without curation.

TCRbeta CDR3 regions were amplified from genomic DNA using the immunoSEQ Assay, a bias-controlled multiplex PCR. Processing in the source paper ran as follows. The number of nucleated cells in each sample was estimated by amplification of reference gene primers within the assay. To quantify the absolute abundance of each unique TCRbeta CDR3 rearrangement, sequence reads were collapsed and filtered. For each sample, productive Simpson clonality was calculated by taking the square root of Simpson's diversity index across productive rearrangements. Here the immuneACCESS table is served through TCRdb, limited to in-frame sequences with V and J called. Missing clones are a known gap in these copies; in checked studies unresolved V genes cover under half, and the rest lacks a known reason. V and J calls and clone size are copied from that table; D and trimming were computed from the DNA. The sample yields approximately 330,000 clones; around 92% were counted once. The top ten clonotypes cover roughly a tenth of the sample.

Sequences SGDLS (CDR1) and YYNGEE (CDR2) are obtained from the germline V gene. The CDR3 goes from the cysteine to the phenylalanine over 13 residues. Only the CDR3 region is kept as DNA, spanning 39 bases read in frame from base 1. At the junction V is shortened by 3 bases and J by 5 bases, with 9 bases in between. Participants in the prospective study were enrolled through a virtual design, were aged about 18 to 89 years, and lived in 20 to 30 United States geographic areas. In the prospective study, cohorts were assigned on the basis of participant-reported clinical history obtained from a screening survey and a study questionnaire. ImmuneRACE Cohort 3 recovered participants were defined by two consecutive negative NP/OP PCR tests, healthcare professional clearance, or symptom resolution. In the prospective study, whole blood, serum and a nasopharyngeal or oropharyngeal swab were collected from each participant by mobile phlebotomists. Over a 2-month period, participants in the prospective study had the option of providing additional blood draws and questionnaires. Blood samples from the prospective study were shipped frozen or at room temperature prior to DNA extraction.

The sequence was obtained from a woman aged 30 to 39 who had recovered from COVID-19. Sequenced input: PBMCs or T cells enriched from blood (not recorded which). The chain links TRBV9 with TRBJ1-3; the D segment cannot be called with confidence. CDR3 region: CASSGSFRNTIYF. The sequence in DNA is TGTGCCAGCAGCGGGAGTTTTAGAAACACCATATATTTT.